Detailed here is one TCR beta chain. Its matching antigen is unknown. TCRdb's copy holds only in-frame clones and misses some; the assay was immunoSEQ multiplex PCR. This sample yields about 74,000 clones, of which 86% are seen a single time; about 2.4% belongs to the top ten. The sample originates from a study of T cell responses to AZD1222 COVID-19 vaccine. Findings of the study overall: A reported finding is that nearly half of spike-specific TCRs target unmutated variant regions. Spike-wide coverage was observed for vaccine-associated CD4 TCRs, with dominant responses at 160-218 and 743-854.

Material: peripheral blood, obtained on day 0 of AZD1222 vaccination. The TCR comes from an adult in good health.

In nucleotides, the CDR3 is TGTGCCAGCAGTTCGCATCAGCGGGGACCCTACAATGAGCAGTTCTTC. It is translated as CASSSHQRGPYNEQFF. V is TRBV27 and J is TRBJ2-1, with TRBD2 identical over 7 bases. The CDR3 is made up of 16 amino acids. CDR1 is MNHEY, CDR2 SMNVEV, per germline (reference sequence). The V and J ends lost 4 bases and 2 bases, in that order; junction bases with no gene match: 8.